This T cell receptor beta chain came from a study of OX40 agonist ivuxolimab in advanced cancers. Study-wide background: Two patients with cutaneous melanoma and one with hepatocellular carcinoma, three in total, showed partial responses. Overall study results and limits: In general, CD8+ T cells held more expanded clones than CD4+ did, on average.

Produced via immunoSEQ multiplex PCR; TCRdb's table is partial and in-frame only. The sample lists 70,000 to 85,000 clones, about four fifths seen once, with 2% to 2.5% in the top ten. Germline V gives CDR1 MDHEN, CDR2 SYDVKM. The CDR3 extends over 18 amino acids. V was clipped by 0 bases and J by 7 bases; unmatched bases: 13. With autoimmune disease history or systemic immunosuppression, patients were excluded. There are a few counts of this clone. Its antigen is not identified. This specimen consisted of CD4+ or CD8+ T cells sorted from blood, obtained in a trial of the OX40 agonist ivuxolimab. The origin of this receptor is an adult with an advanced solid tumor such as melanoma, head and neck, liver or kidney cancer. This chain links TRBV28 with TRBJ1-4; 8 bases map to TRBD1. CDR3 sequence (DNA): TGTGCCAGCAGTTTATGGCCCCTCTCGTCAGGGGGCGGTGAAAAACTGTTTTTT. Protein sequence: CASSLWPLSSGGGEKLFF. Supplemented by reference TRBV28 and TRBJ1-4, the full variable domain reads DVKVTQSSRYLVKRTGEKVFLECVQDMDHENMFWYRQDPGLGLRLIYFSYDVKMKEKGDIPEGYSVSREKKERFSLILESASTNQTSMYLCASSLWPLSSGGGEKLFFGSGTQLSVL.